This T cell receptor (beta chain) was sequenced in a study of blood T cell repertoires in COVID-19. Study summary: Specimens from acute and convalescent COVID-19 originated in the United States, Italy and Spain.

In the original workflow: Reference gene primer amplification gave nucleated cell count estimates. The table came from immunoSEQ multiplex PCR; TCRdb's copy has only in-frame clones and leaves some out. The V and J calls and clone size were taken over from that table, and D and trimming were inferred from the DNA. The sample carries 130,000 to 150,000 clones, roughly 89% recorded once. Cohort placement rested on clinical history that participants reported themselves. This CDR3 is built from 12 residues. V lost 7 bases, J lost 4 bases, and 2 bases stayed unmatched. Germline V gene sequence: CDR1 MNHEY, CDR2 SVGAGI.

This chain connects TRBV6-5 to TRBJ1-1; 8 bases fit TRBD1. Material: PBMCs or T cells enriched from blood (not recorded which). This TCR came from a woman between 45 and 60 years old who had been exposed to COVID-19. This chain's CDR3 is CASNTGGTEAFF. Here the CDR3 DNA reads TGTGCCAGCAACACAGGGGGCACTGAAGCTTTCTTT.